This entry lists 28 T cell receptor beta chains sequenced from one sample in a study of T-cell memory formation after mild COVID-19. MiXCR, run by TCRdb on the 5' RACE reads, gives a single entry per CDR3 protein. Of about 140,000 distinct CDR3 sequences listed, about 15% are singletons. Sequenced sample: PBMCs or a T cell subset sorted from them (not recorded which). These receptors came from an adult woman who had mild COVID-19 (a few samples of this study predate the infection). Cell type and time point are not known.

This clonotype was counted a few times. An end of the junction differs from the germline gene, which may be a read error. V and J are TRBV20-1 and TRBJ2-3; TRBD2 matches at 14 bases. The germline V gene encodes CDR1 DFQATT and CDR2 SNEGSKA (reference sequence). CDR3 length equals 18 residues. CDR3 bases: TGCAGTGCCAGGGCGACTAGCGGGGGGGTCGAGTTCACAGGTACGCAGTATTTT. Its protein product is CSARATSGGVEFTGTQYF.

The chain joins TRBV12-3 or TRBV12-4 to TRBJ2-5; 7 nucleotides agree with TRBD2. J gave up 4 bases and V 2 bases, and 7 bases lay outside the gene matches. There are 15 residues in the CDR3. The CDR3 protein is CASSLLGGMGETQYF. The CDR3 DNA follows: TGTGCCAGCAGTTTACTGGGAGGGATGGGAGAGACCCAGTACTTC.

This chain joins TRBV6-2 or TRBV6-3 and TRBJ2-1; no clear D gene. Between the trimmed V and J ends, which lost 2 bases and 4 bases, there was a span of 6 bases. Germline V gene sequence: CDR1 MNHEY, CDR2 SVGEGT. CDR3 length: 13 residues. The CDR3 is CASSYPEYNEQFF. The CDR3 DNA reads as TGTGCCAGCAGTTACCCAGAGTACAATGAGCAGTTCTTC.

Many counts were recorded for this clonotype. This chain connects TRBV6-4 to TRBJ2-2, with a tentative D call TRBD2 (5 bases). Germline V gene data show CDR1 as MRHNA and CDR2 as SNTAGT. This CDR3 has 16 residues. V dropped 0 bases and J dropped 1 base, with 9 bases sitting between them. In DNA form, the CDR3 reads TGTGCCAGCAGTGACTCGGTCGAGGGGAACACCGGGGAGCTGTTTTTT. Translation gives CASSDSVEGNTGELFF.

There are a few counts of this clonotype. The V and J genes are TRBV4-1 and TRBJ1-1, with a weak D call TRBD1 (5 bases). The CDR3 totals 17 residues. Trimming took off 4 bases at V and 0 bases at J, with 18 bases between the two ends. The germline V gene has CDR1 MGHRA and CDR2 YSYEKL. In DNA, the CDR3 is TGCGCCAGCAGCCCACAAACCGGGGGGAGTCTGAACACTGAAGCTTTCTTT. Amino acid sequence: CASSPQTGGSLNTEAFF.

The chain has TRBV4-1 and TRBJ2-2, with 7 positions matching TRBD1. V was pared by 1 base and J by 6 bases, with 11 bases of the junction left unmatched. Germline lookup yields CDR1 MGHRA and CDR2 YSYEKL. CDR3 length equals 17 residues. CDR3 coding DNA: TGCGCCAGCAGCCAAGGAGGGGGCGTACAGGGACCCGGGGAGCTGTTTTTT. Encoded protein: CASSQGGGVQGPGELFF.

This clonotype was observed a few times. V and J are TRBV4-1 and TRBJ2-5; either TRBD1 or TRBD2 may fit D (6 bases each). CDR1 MGHRA and CDR2 YSYEKL come from the germline V gene. Trimming left V 4 bases short and J 4 bases short, with 16 bases between. The CDR3 has 15 amino acids. CDR3 nucleotides: TGCGCCAGCAGCCGGAGGGATGGGGGGCTAGAGACCCAGTACTTC. This encodes CASSRRDGGLETQYF.

The sample holds a few counts of this clonotype. The genes are TRBV20-1 and TRBJ2-1; TRBD1 or TRBD2 may be the D gene (5 bases each). Per germline, CDR1 DFQATT and CDR2 SNEGSKA (reference sequence). V was shortened by 0 bases and J by 4 bases, with 16 bases between the two germline ends. This CDR3 region has 16 residues. The DNA for the CDR3 is TGCAGTGCTAGAGACCTGAGAGGGACCGAATACAATGAGCAGTTCTTC. The encoded protein is CSARDLRGTEYNEQFF.

This clonotype was detected a few times. The gene calls are TRBV3-1 and TRBJ1-1; D remains ambiguous. The germline CDR1 and CDR2 sequences are LGHDT and YNNKEL (reference sequence). The V end lost 0 bases, the J end lost 1 base, and 9 bases lay between the germline ends. There are 15 residues in the CDR3. CDR3: CASSQDPDGNTEAFF. Here the CDR3 DNA reads TGTGCCAGCAGCCAAGACCCTGACGGGAACACTGAAGCTTTCTTT.

The chain joins TRBV27 to TRBJ2-7, with 7 bases lining up with TRBD1. V lost 6 bases and J lost 0; bases outside the gene matches: 5. CDR3 length: 14 residues. Germline values: CDR1 MNHEY, CDR2 SMNVEV (reference sequence). The CDR3 DNA reads TGTGCCAGCAGAGTGTCAGGGGGCTCCTACGAGCAGTACTTC. Protein sequence: CASRVSGGSYEQYF.

V usage is TRBV12-3 or TRBV12-4 and J usage is TRBJ2-4; D may correspond to TRBD1 or TRBD2 (6 bases each). The V gene lost 8 bases and the J gene lost 9 bases, with 20 bases spanning the gap. CDR3 length: 14 residues. The CDR3 region has the DNA TGTGCCAGCCAAGCAGGGGAGGTTCAGGGCATTCAGTACTTC. Protein product: CASQAGEVQGIQYF.

Notes on this clonotype: A junction boundary mismatches the germline segment, possibly from a read error. The chain carries TRBV6-5 and TRBJ2-3; D is unresolved. The CDR3 runs 16 residues. Germline V CDR1 and CDR2: MNHEY, SVGAGI. The CDR3 loop reads CASSYWAGSSTDTQYF. The CDR3 DNA is TGTGCCAGCAGTTACTGGGCAGGATCGTCCACAGATACCCAGTATTTT.

The chain has TRBV29-1 and TRBJ2-1, with D possibly matching TRBD2 (7 bases). The CDR3 sequence is 15 residues long. Trimming took 7 bases from V and 5 from J, leaving 21 bases between them. CDR1 SQVTM and CDR2 ANQGSEA come from the germline V gene. CDR3 sequence reads: CSARRGGRANNEQFF. The CDR3 DNA follows: TGCAGCGCCAGAAGGGGGGGGAGGGCCAACAATGAGCAGTTCTTC.

J is TRBJ2-7 and V is TRBV4-1, with D perhaps matching TRBD1 (6 bases). The CDR3 is made up of 15 amino acids. The germline CDR1 and CDR2 sequences are MGHRA and YSYEKL. V was cut by 1 base and J by 2 bases, with 12 bases left in between. This CDR3 reads CASSQVSGQTYEQYF. The CDR3 DNA sequence: TGCGCCAGCAGCCAAGTCAGCGGACAGACCTACGAGCAGTACTTC.

This clonotype was counted a few times. A read error may produce the germline difference seen at one junction end. The V gene is TRBV9, the J gene TRBJ2-5; 8 bases are shared with TRBD2. The CDR3 runs 14 residues. Germline lookup yields CDR1 SGDLS and CDR2 YYNGEE. The CDR3 spells CASSFGGGRESQYF. For the CDR3, the DNA is TGTGCCAGCAGCTTCGGGGGGGGAAGAGAGTCCCAGTACTTC.

The chain employs TRBV27 and TRBJ2-7; D might be TRBD2 (5 bases). The CDR3 runs 15 residues. Trimming took 6 bases from V and 1 from J, leaving 16 bases between them. Per the germline V gene, CDR1 is MNHEY and CDR2 is SMNVEV (reference sequence). The CDR3 reads CASSPTGFDSYEQYF. The CDR3 DNA sequence: TGTGCCAGCAGCCCCACGGGGTTCGATTCCTACGAGCAGTACTTC.

The sample holds many counts of this clonotype. The rearrangement links TRBV12-3 or TRBV12-4 to TRBJ2-6, with D possibly being TRBD1 (5 bases). Trimming removed 7 bases from V and 0 bases from J, with 16 bases in between. The CDR3 has 17 amino acids. Here the CDR3 reads CASTSGRVGSGANVLTF. CDR3 coding DNA: TGTGCCAGCACCTCCGGCAGGGTAGGCTCTGGGGCCAACGTCCTGACTTTC.

V and J are TRBV27 and TRBJ2-5; 11 bases line up with TRBD2. After removal of 2 bases from V and 6 bases from J, the junction contained 14 bases not matched to a gene. The germline CDR1 and CDR2 sequences are MNHEY and SMNVEV (reference sequence). There are 18 residues in the CDR3. The CDR3 DNA sequence: TGTGCCAGCAGTTTAACTAGCGGGAGTCGTCTCGGGGTAAAGACCCAGTACTTC. Protein product: CASSLTSGSRLGVKTQYF.

This clonotype has a handful of counts. The chain carries TRBV2 and TRBJ2-7, with TRBD1 identical over 11 bases. The CDR3 totals 14 residues. V shed 4 bases and J 6 bases; nucleotides not matched to a gene: 5. CDR1 and CDR2 from the germline V gene are SNHLY and FYNNEI. The CDR3 is CASSGMDRGLEQYF. CDR3 DNA: TGTGCCAGCAGTGGAATGGACAGGGGGCTCGAGCAGTACTTC.

This rearrangement joins TRBV5-1 to TRBJ2-2; D unresolved. Germline V CDR1 and CDR2: SGHRS, YFSETQ. The CDR3 is 15 residues long. V lost 0 bases and J 1 base, leaving 7 bases between the germline ends. CDR3 bases: TGCGCCAGCAGCTTGGTTTACGGGAACACCGGGGAGCTGTTTTTT. Encoded protein: CASSLVYGNTGELFF.

This clonotype has a handful of counts. J is TRBJ2-4 and V is TRBV19; D is ambiguous. CDR3 size: 16 residues. Germline lookup yields CDR1 LNHDA and CDR2 SQIVND (reference sequence). Trimming pared 5 bases from V and 0 bases from J, leaving 14 bases between. The CDR3 sequence: CASSGLGKAAKNIQYF. Written as DNA, the CDR3 is TGTGCCAGTAGTGGGTTGGGGAAAGCAGCCAAAAACATTCAGTACTTC. The full variable domain, with the rest looked up from reference TRBV19 and TRBJ2-4, is DGGITQSPKYLFRKEGQNVTLSCEQNLNHDAMYWYRQDPGQGLRLIYYSQIVNDFQKGDIAEGYSVSREKKESFPLTVTSAQKNPTAFYLCASSGLGKAAKNIQYFGAGTRLSVL.

V and J are TRBV24-1 and TRBJ2-6; no clear D gene. V dropped 4 bases and J dropped 0 bases, with 0 bases sitting between them. CDR1 and CDR2 (germline): KGHDR, SFDVKD. This CDR3 has 13 residues. CDR3 bases: TGTGCCACCAGTGACTCTGGGGCCAACGTCCTGACTTTC. This encodes CATSDSGANVLTF.

The V and J genes are TRBV3-1 and TRBJ2-4, with 16 bases matching TRBD2. V shed 4 bases, J shed 8 bases, and the junction held 5 bases outside the gene matches. The CDR3 loop spans 16 amino acids. From germline, CDR1 is LGHDT and CDR2 YNNKEL (reference sequence). Here the CDR3 DNA reads TGTGCCAGCAGCCCTGGGACTAGCGGGAGGGCCGACATTCAGTACTTC. Its translation is CASSPGTSGRADIQYF.

The chain uses TRBV29-1 and TRBJ2-3; 9 bases agree with TRBD2. CDR1 and CDR2 from the germline V gene are SQVTM and ANQGSEA. The J segment lost 2 bases and the V segment lost 4 bases, leaving 4 bases of the junction unmatched. This CDR3 has 14 residues. For the CDR3, the DNA is TGCAGCGTTGCTGGCGGGAGGGCCACAGATACGCAGTATTTT. Its protein product is CSVAGGRATDTQYF.

At least ten counts were recorded for this clonotype. The chain carries TRBV5-1 and TRBJ2-7; tentatively, D is TRBD1 (7 bases). V was pared by 0 bases and J by 6 bases, with 13 bases between. The CDR3 is 14 amino acids. Germline CDR1 is SGHRS and CDR2 is YFSETQ. The CDR3 nucleotides are TGCGCCAGCAGCTTGGCCCAGGGGGGTCGCGAGCAGTACTTC. Encoded protein: CASSLAQGGREQYF.

V usage is TRBV3-1 and J usage is TRBJ2-5; 12 bases are shared with TRBD2. The J segment lost 5 bases and the V segment lost 1 base, leaving 5 bases of the junction unmatched. Per the germline V gene, CDR1 is LGHDT and CDR2 is YNNKEL (reference sequence). This CDR3 is built from 16 residues. CDR3 sequence reads: CASSQGLLAGGETQYF. The DNA of the CDR3 is TGTGCCAGCAGCCAAGGTCTTCTAGCGGGAGGGGAGACCCAGTACTTC.

V gene TRBV13 combines with J gene TRBJ2-7, with D possibly matching TRBD1 (5 bases). Looked up from germline, CDR1 is PRHDT and CDR2 is FYEKMQ (reference sequence). CDR3 length: 16 residues. The V end lost 7 bases, the J end lost 2 bases, and 21 bases lay between the germline ends. CDR3 loop: CASTDSDGDRPYEQYF. In DNA form, the CDR3 reads TGTGCCAGCACCGATTCTGATGGTGACAGACCCTACGAGCAGTACTTC. The full variable domain, in which reference TRBV13 and TRBJ2-7 provide the parts outside the CDR3, is AAGVIQSPRHLIKEKRETATLKCYPIPRHDTVYWYQQGPGQDPQFLISFYEKMQSDKGSIPDRFSAQQFSDYHSELNMSSLELGDSALYFCASTDSDGDRPYEQYFGPGTRLTVT.

A few counts support this clonotype. J is TRBJ1-1 and V is TRBV9, with TRBD1 identical over 7 bases. J was trimmed by 10 bases and V by 3 bases; bases with no gene match: 9. The length of the CDR3 is 13 residues. CDR1 and CDR2 (germline): SGDLS, YYNGEE. The chain's CDR3 is CASSDRQGSPAFF. DNA for the CDR3: TGTGCCAGCAGCGACCGACAGGGATCTCCAGCTTTCTTT.